Ten or more counts support the clone carrying this TCR beta chain. What it binds is unknown. Trimming took 1 base from V and 3 from J; bases not matched to a gene: 13. The CDR3 runs to 18 residues. The germline V gene has CDR1 LGHNA and CDR2 YNFKEQ. Study processing details: Built for papillary thyroid cancer, a distant-metastasis classifier drew on CDR3 differences across clinicopathological groups. Through MiXCR, TCRdb re-clonotyped the PCR reads. It is TCRdb's table, rather than the study itself, that gives the V and J calls and clone size. The table records roughly 30,000 clones, roughly 25% of them present only once. None of the patients had undergone any treatment ahead of thyroid surgery. This sample is part of a study of metastatic and nonmetastatic thyroid tumors. About the research overall: Comparison of repertoires was carried out across blood and tumor or nodule tissue from malignant and benign thyroid patients.

Findings and caveats of the study: Reportedly, malignant thyroid tumors had significantly higher TCR beta diversity than benign nodules, in blood and tumor.

V gene TRBV4-2 combines with J gene TRBJ2-3; 7 bases align to TRBD2. The specimen sequenced was blood. The sequence derives from a female donor with papillary thyroid cancer or a benign thyroid nodule (not recorded which). Some clones in this sample may be carry-over from other donors' samples. In DNA form, the CDR3 reads TGTGCCAGCAGCCAAGGGGTAATACGGGAGGATAGTACAGATACGCAGTATTTT. Residues: CASSQGVIREDSTDTQYF.